This T cell receptor (beta chain) came from a study of control samples from healthy donors and cancer patients. Clones were sequenced by immunoSEQ multiplex PCR, and TCRdb holds only the in-frame ones, with some missing. The data contain about 160,000 clones, 90% to 95% of them singletons. Trimming removed 0 bases at V and 11 bases at J, with 10 bases between. The CDR3 is 13 amino acids. CDR1 and CDR2 (germline): WNHNN, SYGVQD (reference sequence). This clone was observed once. Sample: blood. This receptor was identified in a woman aged 40-49 years in good health. The V and J genes are TRBV10-1 and TRBJ1-4; D not certain. The CDR3 region is CASSESIFGKLFF. The CDR3 DNA sequence: TGCGCCAGCAGTGAGTCGATATTCGGGAAACTGTTTTTT.